This T cell receptor (beta chain) was sequenced in a study of shared clonotypes between healthy human individuals. Assay: immunoSEQ multiplex PCR; the TCRdb copy retains only in-frame clones and omits some. The repertoire includes fewer than 550,000 clones, about three quarters of them detected once, and approximately 13% sits in the top ten. Germline CDR1 reads SGHNT; CDR2 reads YYREEE (reference sequence). This CDR3 is 15 amino acids long. With V trimmed by 5 bases and J by 0 bases, 4 bases remained unmatched. The receptor's source is a woman between 40 and 50 years old in good health. Some clones in this sample may be carry-over from other donors' samples. This chain links TRBV5-4 with TRBJ2-1, with 8 nucleotides matching TRBD2. Sequencing input: PBMCs. Here the CDR3 DNA reads TGTGCCAGCAGACCAAGCGGGAGCTCCTACAATGAGCAGTTCTTC. It specifies CASRPSGSSYNEQFF.